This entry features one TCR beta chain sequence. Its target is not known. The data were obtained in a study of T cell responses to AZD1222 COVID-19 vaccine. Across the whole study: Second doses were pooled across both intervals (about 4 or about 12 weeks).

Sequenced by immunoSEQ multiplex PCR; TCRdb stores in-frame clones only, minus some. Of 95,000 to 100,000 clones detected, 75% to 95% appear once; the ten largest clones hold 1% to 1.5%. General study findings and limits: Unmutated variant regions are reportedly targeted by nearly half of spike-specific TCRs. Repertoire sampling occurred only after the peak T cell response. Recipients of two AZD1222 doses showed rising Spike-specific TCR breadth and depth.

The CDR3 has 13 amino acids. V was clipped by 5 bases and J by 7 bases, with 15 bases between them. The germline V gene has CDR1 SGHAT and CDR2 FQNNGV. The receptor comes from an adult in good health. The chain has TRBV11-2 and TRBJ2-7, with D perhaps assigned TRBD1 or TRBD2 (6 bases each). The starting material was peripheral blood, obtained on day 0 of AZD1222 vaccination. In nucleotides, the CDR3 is TGTGCCAGCAGCCCTCCGGGGGCGTGGGAGCAGTACTTC. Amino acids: CASSPPGAWEQYF.